Following are 20 T cell receptor beta chains from one sample sequenced in a study of cytomegalovirus exposure and HLA in healthy donors. 60 Vbeta and 13 Jbeta primers were used in PCR. Libraries were prepared by immunoSEQ multiplex PCR; TCRdb keeps only in-frame clonotypes and omits some of them. Here the sample spans under 250,000 clones, approximately 88% being singletons. The sample comprised PBMCs. All receptors come from a boy between 2 and 10 years old in good health and CMV-seronegative.

This chain joins TRBV19 and TRBJ1-5, with D perhaps TRBD1 (5 bases). The germline V gene encodes CDR1 LNHDA and CDR2 SQIVND (reference sequence). This CDR3 contains 15 residues. Trimming removed 1 base from V and 4 bases from J, with 11 bases in between. In DNA form, the CDR3 reads TGTGCCAGTAGTATAGCGGGCAGGGCAAATCAGCCCCAGCATTTT. This encodes CASSIAGRANQPQHF. Using reference TRBV19 and TRBJ1-5 for the parts outside the CDR3, the full variable domain is DGGITQSPKYLFRKEGQNVTLSCEQNLNHDAMYWYRQDPGQGLRLIYYSQIVNDFQKGDIAEGYSVSREKKESFPLTVTSAQKNPTAFYLCASSIAGRANQPQHFGDGTRLSIL.

The V and J genes are TRBV6-5 and TRBJ2-3; 7 bases agree with TRBD2. V shed 5 bases and J 3 bases; nucleotides not matched to a gene: 5. CDR1 is MNHEY and CDR2 is SVGAGI in the germline V gene. The CDR3 length is 14 residues. CDR3 sequence reads: CASSGSGGTDTQYF. CDR3 bases: TGTGCCAGCAGTGGGTCCGGGGGGACAGATACGCAGTATTTT.

The J gene is TRBJ2-7, the V gene TRBV11-2; D possibly corresponds to TRBD1 (6 bases). V lost 0 bases, J lost 2 bases, and 11 bases lay in between. Per germline, CDR1 SGHAT and CDR2 FQNNGV. This CDR3 spans 15 amino acids. The DNA for the CDR3 is TGTGCCAGCAGCTTAGAGGCAGGGGAAACCTACGAGCAGTACTTC. It codes for CASSLEAGETYEQYF.

This chain connects TRBV6-1 to TRBJ2-5; TRBD2 is a possible D gene (6 bases). The CDR3 runs to 14 residues. CDR1 is MNHNS and CDR2 is SASEGT in the germline V gene. V was pared by 2 bases and J by 6 bases, with 13 bases between. CDR3: CASSERAGLQTQYF. CDR3 nucleotide sequence: TGTGCCAGCAGTGAAAGGGCGGGGCTGCAGACCCAGTACTTC.

The V gene is TRBV27, the J gene TRBJ1-1; a possible D gene is TRBD1 (5 bases). Germline CDR1 is MNHEY and CDR2 is SMNVEV (reference sequence). Trimming pared 10 bases from V and 3 bases from J, leaving 12 bases between. This CDR3 has 12 amino acids. CDR3 in amino acids: CATVGAYTEAFF. The CDR3 DNA sequence: TGTGCCACCGTAGGGGCTTACACTGAAGCTTTCTTT.

The chain joins TRBV4-1 to TRBJ2-7, with 7 bases matching TRBD2. The germline V gene encodes CDR1 MGHRA and CDR2 YSYEKL. V shed 7 bases and J 0 bases; nucleotides not matched to a gene: 9. The CDR3 has 15 residues. CDR3 residues: CASKTLGGSSYEQYF. In DNA, the CDR3 is TGCGCCAGCAAGACACTGGGGGGGAGCTCCTACGAGCAGTACTTC.

The chain recombines TRBV30 with TRBJ1-2, with D uncertain. The CDR3 loop spans 11 amino acids. Deletions cut 0 bases from V and 6 bases from J, with 5 bases between. Germline V gene data show CDR1 as GTSNPN and CDR2 as SVGIG (reference sequence). DNA for the CDR3: TGTGCCTGGAGTGTCCTTGATGGCTACACCTTC. Translated, it gives CAWSVLDGYTF.

The gene calls are TRBV5-1 and TRBJ2-6; TRBD1 matches at 12 bases. V gave up 0 bases and J gave up 2 bases; unmatched junction bases: 3. CDR3 size: 18 residues. Per germline, CDR1 SGHRS and CDR2 YFSETQ. CDR3: CASSLGDRGRPGANVLTF. The CDR3 DNA reads as TGCGCCAGCAGCTTGGGGGACAGGGGGCGCCCTGGGGCCAACGTCCTGACTTTC.

To note about this clone: This CDR3 is also generated by other DNA sequences in the sample. The chain combines TRBV5-5 with TRBJ1-4; the match to TRBD1 covers 7 bases. The CDR3 extends over 14 amino acids. V lost 0 bases and J lost 5; bases outside the gene matches: 1. Germline V gene lookup returns CDR1 SGHKS and CDR2 YYEKEE (reference sequence). The CDR3 region is CASSLGQGNEKLFF. DNA for the CDR3: TGTGCCAGCAGCTTGGGACAGGGAAATGAAAAACTGTTTTTT. Full variable domain (rest looked up from reference TRBV5-5 and TRBJ1-4): DAGVTQSPTHLIKTRGQQVTLRCSPISGHKSVSWYQQVLGQGPQFIFQYYEKEERGRGNFPDRFSARQFPNYSSELNVNALLLGDSALYLCASSLGQGNEKLFFGSGTQLSVL.

The chain couples TRBV14 to TRBJ1-2, with D perhaps matching TRBD1 (6 bases). Deletions cut 4 bases from V and 6 bases from J, with 9 bases between. Germline V gene data show CDR1 as SGHDN and CDR2 as FVKESK. The CDR3 totals 12 residues. CDR3 in amino acids: CASSPQGHGYTF. CDR3 coding DNA: TGTGCCAGCAGCCCACAGGGCCATGGCTACACCTTC.

This rearrangement joins TRBV6-5 to TRBJ2-3, with 8 nucleotides matching TRBD1. V was clipped by 4 bases and J by 7 bases; unmatched bases: 1. This CDR3 contains 12 residues. The germline CDR1 and CDR2 sequences are MNHEY and SVGAGI. This CDR3 reads CASSWDRHTQYF. CDR3 DNA sequence: TGTGCCAGCAGTTGGGACAGGCATACGCAGTATTTT.

The count of this clone is one. The chain employs TRBV5-8 and TRBJ2-2; D remains ambiguous. Germline V CDR1 and CDR2: SGHTS, YDEGEE. Deletions cut 2 bases from V and 6 bases from J, with 5 bases between. This CDR3 has 12 amino acids. This chain's CDR3 is CASSFGPGELFF. The CDR3 nucleotides are TGTGCCAGCAGCTTTGGGCCCGGGGAGCTGTTTTTT.

This chain links TRBV25-1 with TRBJ1-2; no clear D. The germline gives CDR1 MGHDK, CDR2 SYGVNS. Deletions cut 6 bases from V and 0 bases from J, with 2 bases between. The CDR3 sequence is 11 residues long. The CDR3 region has the DNA TGTGCCAGCAGCGCTAACTATGGCTACACCTTC. This encodes CASSANYGYTF.

The rearrangement links TRBV25-1 to TRBJ1-1; 8 nucleotides line up with TRBD1. This CDR3 is built from 16 residues. With 1 base clipped from V and 1 base from J, the junction kept 5 bases outside the gene matches. Germline V lookup: CDR1 MGHDK, CDR2 SYGVNS. The CDR3 sequence: CASSEFGTGTNTEAFF. The CDR3 DNA reads TGTGCCAGCAGTGAATTTGGGACAGGAACGAACACTGAAGCTTTCTTT.

The rearrangement links TRBV29-1 to TRBJ1-2; 7 positions match TRBD1. Looked up from germline, CDR1 is SQVTM and CDR2 is ANQGSEA. This CDR3 region has 13 residues. J lost 3 bases, V lost 5 bases, and 6 bases had no gene match. CDR3 sequence: CSVLEGADYGYTF. The CDR3 nucleotides are TGCAGCGTTCTAGAGGGGGCAGACTATGGCTACACCTTC.

The chain links TRBV6-6 to TRBJ1-5, with 12 positions matching TRBD1. Germline V gene data show CDR1 as MNHNY and CDR2 as SVGAGI (reference sequence). The CDR3 runs 15 residues. V gave up 6 bases and J gave up 6 bases; unmatched junction bases: 6. In nucleotides, the CDR3 is TGTGCCAGCAGCTCGGGACAGGGGGCGGCTCAGCCCCAGCATTTT. It yields the protein CASSSGQGAAQPQHF.

This chain connects TRBV12-2 to TRBJ1-3; the table names TRBD1, a call not compared with the DNA. TRBV12-2 is termed a pseudogene. CDR3 size: 15 residues. CDR3 sequence (DNA): TGTGCAAGTCGCTGCACAGGGGTCCCCGGAAACACCATATATTTT. Protein: CASRCTGVPGNTIYF.

V and J are TRBV2 and TRBJ1-3; D uncertain. With 7 bases removed from V and 0 bases from J, the gap between germline ends came to 7 bases. The CDR3 is 13 amino acids. Germline V gene data show CDR1 as SNHLY and CDR2 as FYNNEI. CDR3 coding DNA: TGTGCCAGCACGGTTTTCTCTGGAAACACCATATATTTT. Protein product: CASTVFSGNTIYF.

The rearrangement links TRBV6-5 to TRBJ1-3; D remains unclear. The CDR3 spans 12 residues. The V end lost 7 bases, the J end lost 0 bases, and 4 bases lay between the germline ends. From germline, CDR1 is MNHEY and CDR2 SVGAGI. DNA of the CDR3: TGTGCCAGCACTTCCTCTGGAAACACCATATATTTT. Its translation is CASTSSGNTIYF.

The rearrangement joins TRBV27 to TRBJ2-7, with D possibly matching TRBD1 (6 bases). The ends were cut back, 8 bases at V and 5 bases at J, with 10 bases in the middle. Germline CDR1 reads MNHEY; CDR2 reads SMNVEV (reference sequence). The CDR3 loop spans 11 amino acids. DNA for the CDR3: TGTGCCAGCCGCAGGGGTCACGAGCAGTACTTC. Translated: CASRRGHEQYF.